This T cell receptor (beta chain) comes out of a study of blood T cell repertoires in COVID-19. This clone was picked up one time. Germline V gene data show CDR1 as MNHNS and CDR2 as SASEGT. V shed 3 bases and J shed 0 bases, with 14 bases lying between them. CDR3 length: 16 amino acids. Using immunoSEQ multiplex PCR, the repertoire was profiled, and TCRdb retains in-frame clones only, with some absent. The sample shows about 16,000 clones, approximately 91% of them seen only once. The TCR comes from a man aged 55 to 70 with acute or convalescent COVID-19. The sequencing sample was made of peripheral blood. The chain links TRBV6-1 to TRBJ1-2, with D tentatively TRBD1 (5 bases). The CDR3 loop is CASSDRRQLTNYGYTF. The CDR3 DNA is TGTGCCAGCAGTGATCGCAGACAGCTCACTAACTATGGCTACACCTTC.